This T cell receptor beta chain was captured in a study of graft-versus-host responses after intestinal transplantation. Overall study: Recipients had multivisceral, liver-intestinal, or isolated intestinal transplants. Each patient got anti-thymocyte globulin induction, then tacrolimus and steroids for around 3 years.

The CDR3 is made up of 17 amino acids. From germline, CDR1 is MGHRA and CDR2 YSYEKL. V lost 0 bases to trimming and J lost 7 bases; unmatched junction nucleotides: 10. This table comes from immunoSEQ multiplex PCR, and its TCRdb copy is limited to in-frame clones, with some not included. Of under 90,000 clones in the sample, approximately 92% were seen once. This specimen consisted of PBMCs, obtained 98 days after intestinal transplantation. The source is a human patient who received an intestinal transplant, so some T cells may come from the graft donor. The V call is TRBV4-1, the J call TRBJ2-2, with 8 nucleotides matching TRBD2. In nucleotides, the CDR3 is TGCGCCAGCAGCCAAGATGTGGCGGGAGGTGGTATCGGGGAGCTGTTTTTT. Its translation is CASSQDVAGGGIGELFF.